This note documents a single TCR beta chain sequence. These data are taken from a study of T-cell reconstitution after alpha-beta-depleted transplantation in children. TCRbeta library preparation incorporated unique molecular identifiers. TCRdb reprocessed the PCR reads via MiXCR and lists one record per CDR3 protein. The repertoire holds 210,000 or so distinct CDR3 sequences, with approximately 9% as singletons. Germline V gene lookup returns CDR1 SNHLY and CDR2 FYNNEI. V dropped 7 bases and J dropped 2 bases, with 5 bases sitting between them. The CDR3 runs 11 residues. This sequence joins TRBV2 and TRBJ1-2; no firm D call. The sequencing used PBMCs from the stem cell graft donor, collected from the stem cell graft. The receptor's source is a human donor who donated a stem cell graft to a child with acute lymphoblastic leukemia. CDR3 region: CASTGNYGYTF. For the CDR3, the DNA is TGTGCCAGCACCGGGAACTATGGCTACACCTTC.